Below are 2 T cell receptor beta chains sequenced from a single sample in a study of cytomegalovirus exposure and HLA in healthy donors. Both 60 Vbeta primers and 13 Jbeta primers went into the PCR. Using immunoSEQ multiplex PCR, the repertoire was profiled, and TCRdb retains in-frame clones only, with some absent. Here the sample spans about 160,000 clones, 60% to 80% being singletons. Sequenced: PBMCs. These receptors were obtained from a woman aged 50 to 60 in good health and CMV-seropositive.

This clone was detected only once. This rearrangement joins TRBV30 to TRBJ1-2, with D perhaps TRBD1 (6 bases). Per germline, CDR1 GTSNPN and CDR2 SVGIG (reference sequence). Deletions cut 0 bases from V and 2 bases from J, with 16 bases between. The CDR3 sequence is 16 residues long. CDR3 nucleotide sequence: TGTGCCTGGAGTGTGTGGGGTAACCAGGGGAACTATGGCTACACCTTC. Protein product: CAWSVWGNQGNYGYTF.

The CDR3 DNA is TGTGCCAGCCTTGGGGGGGCGTACACTGAAGCTTTCTTT. Its translation is CASLGGAYTEAFF. V gene TRBV6-5 combines with J gene TRBJ1-1, with a tentative D call TRBD1 (6 bases). Germline V lookup: CDR1 MNHEY, CDR2 SVGAGI. The CDR3 runs 13 residues. V was pared by 8 bases and J by 3 bases, with 13 bases between.